This TCR beta chain was identified in a study of CD8 T cells in ankylosing spondylitis. Study observations and caveats: There were earlier reports of some motif variants in reactive arthritis synovial fluid and blood.

Concerning this clonotype itself: Antigen specificity is unknown.

The germline gives CDR1 DFQATT, CDR2 SNEGSKA (reference sequence). Trimming removed 1 base at V and 2 bases at J, with 22 bases between. This CDR3 is 18 amino acids long. TCRdb itself ran the 5' RACE reads through MiXCR, one entry per CDR3 protein. In the table there are approximately 260,000 distinct CDR3 sequences, about 18% of which are singletons. J is TRBJ2-3 and V is TRBV20-1, with TRBD2 as a possible D gene (5 bases). Sequencing was performed on blood, either unsorted or a sorted T cell fraction (not recorded which). This clonotype originated in a male donor with ankylosing spondylitis or in good health (not recorded which). CDR3 nucleotide sequence: TGCAGTGCTAGAGCGCCCCTAAGAGCGGATCCTATCACAGATACGCAGTATTTT. It encodes CSARAPLRADPITDTQYF.